This paragraph covers one T cell receptor beta chain sequence. Participant ages covered roughly 18 to 89 years across 20 to 25 US areas. Cohort placement rested on clinical history that participants reported themselves. The sample comes from a study of blood T cell repertoires in COVID-19. Across the study: From the United States, Italy and Spain came samples of acute and convalescent COVID-19. T cells, B-cell-depleted T cells, or PBMCs provided the cDNA or gDNA that served as material.

The V and J ends lost 0 bases and 6 bases, in that order; junction bases with no gene match: 5. Germline V gene data show CDR1 as SGHKS and CDR2 as YYEKEE (reference sequence). The CDR3 runs 15 residues. Sequencing was performed with immunoSEQ multiplex PCR; in TCRdb, only in-frame clones are kept and a portion is missing. The sample records over 150,000 clones, approximately 84% being singletons. Sequencing was performed on PBMCs or T cells enriched from blood (not recorded which). The source of this sequence is a woman aged 25 to 45 who had recovered from COVID-19. The genes are TRBV5-5 and TRBJ1-5; 8 positions agree with TRBD1. In DNA, the CDR3 is TGTGCCAGCAGCTTGGAGGGACAGGCGACTCAGCCCCAGCATTTT. Residues: CASSLEGQATQPQHF.